Listed here are 22 T cell receptor beta chains from one sample, sequenced in a study of shared clonotypes between healthy human individuals. Sequenced by immunoSEQ multiplex PCR; TCRdb stores in-frame clones only, minus some. The sample has about 380,000 clones; 95% to 97% are singletons. The material sequenced was memory CD8+ T cells sorted from blood. Stated subset: CD45RO+ cells pooled with CCR7-negative TemRA cells. Receptors were obtained from a man aged 25-45 years in good health.

This sequence joins TRBV4-2 and TRBJ2-2; D possibly uses TRBD1 or TRBD2 (6 bases each). CDR1 is LGHNA, CDR2 YNFKEQ, per germline. The CDR3 length is 16 residues. Trimming took off 0 bases at V and 6 bases at J, with 14 bases between the two ends. The CDR3 region is CASSQDLPGAAGELFF. CDR3 sequence (DNA): TGTGCCAGCAGCCAAGATCTCCCGGGGGCGGCCGGGGAGCTGTTTTTT.

The V gene is TRBV14, the J gene TRBJ1-3, with D unclear. Deletions cut 8 bases from V and 0 bases from J, with 5 bases between. The length of the CDR3 is 12 residues. The germline gives CDR1 SGHDN, CDR2 FVKESK. CDR3 region: CASGVSGNTIYF. CDR3 nucleotide sequence: TGTGCCAGCGGGGTCTCTGGAAACACCATATATTTT.

The chain links TRBV5-5 to TRBJ2-5, with TRBD1 matching 8 bases. Germline CDR1 SGHKS, CDR2 YYEKEE (reference sequence). This CDR3 has 16 residues. Trimming removed 4 bases from V and 2 bases from J; junction bases left unmatched: 10. The CDR3 reads CASSPGQGMGQETQYF. The DNA of the CDR3 is TGTGCCAGCAGCCCCGGACAGGGAATGGGACAAGAGACCCAGTACTTC.

The rearrangement uses TRBV5-6 and TRBJ2-4; D unresolved. This CDR3 has 16 residues. Germline loops: CDR1 SGHDT, CDR2 YYEEEE. V lost 0 bases and J 3 bases, leaving 13 bases between the germline ends. Here the CDR3 DNA reads TGTGCCAGCAGCTTGGAATCCACATCCCTCAAAAACATTCAGTACTTC. This gives the protein CASSLESTSLKNIQYF.

CDR3 region: CASSPWGIPSTDTQYF. The DNA for the CDR3 is TGTGCCAGCAGTCCATGGGGAATCCCTAGCACAGATACGCAGTATTTT. The rearrangement links TRBV27 to TRBJ2-3; D not resolved. In germline, CDR1 is MNHEY, CDR2 SMNVEV (reference sequence). CDR3 length: 16 residues. With 5 bases removed from V and 0 bases from J, the gap between germline ends came to 15 bases.

This clone was seen once. The rearrangement uses TRBV9 and TRBJ1-2, with TRBD1 matching over 10 bases. The trim removed 3 bases at V and 2 bases at J, leaving 7 bases unmatched. Germline V CDR1 and CDR2: SGDLS, YYNGEE. The length of the CDR3 is 16 residues. CDR3 sequence: CASSGPGQGYNYGYTF. CDR3 nucleotides: TGTGCCAGCAGCGGACCGGGACAGGGGTACAACTATGGCTACACCTTC.

This clone was counted a single time. The chain links TRBV4-2 to TRBJ2-7, with 10 positions matching TRBD2. The CDR3 runs to 17 residues. With V trimmed by 1 base and J by 0 bases, 6 bases remained unmatched. Germline values: CDR1 LGHNA, CDR2 YNFKEQ. CDR3 loop: CASSQGTSGTISYEQYF. CDR3 in DNA: TGTGCCAGCAGCCAAGGAACTAGCGGGACCATCTCCTACGAGCAGTACTTC.

This clone was recorded once. The gene calls are TRBV19 and TRBJ2-2, with 8 bases identical to TRBD1. V lost 3 bases, J lost 5 bases, and 8 bases stayed unmatched. The germline CDR1 and CDR2 sequences are LNHDA and SQIVND (reference sequence). The CDR3 loop spans 16 amino acids. The CDR3 nucleotides are TGTGCCAGTAGTATTAGTTCGGACAGGGCAACCGGGGAGCTGTTTTTT. This sequence encodes CASSISSDRATGELFF.

This clone appeared a few times. The CDR3 sequence is CASSSSGTRNQPQHF. The DNA for the CDR3 is TGTGCCAGCAGTAGCTCCGGGACCCGCAATCAGCCCCAGCATTTT. V is TRBV6-1 and J is TRBJ1-5, with D possibly matching TRBD1 (5 bases). This CDR3 region has 15 residues. Germline-derived CDR1 and CDR2 are MNHNS and SASEGT. Trimming took 5 bases from V and 2 from J, leaving 13 bases between them.

This chain links TRBV7-9 with TRBJ1-3, with no clear D. V was shortened by 5 bases and J by 0 bases, with 17 bases between the two germline ends. Germline lookup yields CDR1 SEHNR and CDR2 FQNEAQ (reference sequence). The CDR3 has 17 residues. CDR3 sequence (DNA): TGTGCCAGCAGCCCCCCGTTGAGGGCGAGCTCTGGAAACACCATATATTTT. Its translation is CASSPPLRASSGNTIYF.

The rearrangement uses TRBV27 and TRBJ2-3; 10 bases are a match to TRBD2. V lost 2 bases, J lost 8 bases, and 4 bases stayed unmatched. CDR1 MNHEY and CDR2 SMNVEV come from the germline V gene (reference sequence). The CDR3 runs 14 residues. CDR3 nucleotide sequence: TGTGCCAGCAGTTTAGTTTTAGCGGGAGGTACGCAGTATTTT. This gives the protein CASSLVLAGGTQYF.

The genes are TRBV5-1 and TRBJ2-3; D is perhaps TRBD2 (6 bases). This CDR3 is 14 amino acids long. The germline gives CDR1 SGHRS, CDR2 YFSETQ. V shed 3 bases and J shed 0 bases, with 8 bases lying between them. The CDR3 bases are TGCGCCAGCAGCTCTAGCGTTAGCACAGATACGCAGTATTTT. This codes for CASSSSVSTDTQYF.

The chain joins TRBV28 to TRBJ2-3; D is undetermined. The V gene's germline CDR1 is MDHEN and CDR2 SYDVKM. CDR3 length: 13 amino acids. V was shortened by 3 bases and J by 0 bases, with 4 bases between the two germline ends. The CDR3 DNA follows: TGTGCCAGCAGTTTTGACAGCACAGATACGCAGTATTTT. Protein product: CASSFDSTDTQYF.

This clone is a singleton in its sample. The chain couples TRBV10-3 to TRBJ2-7, with 8 bases aligning to TRBD2. The germline V gene has CDR1 ENHRY and CDR2 SYGVKD. CDR3 length: 14 residues. The trim removed 3 bases at V and 3 bases at J, leaving 4 bases unmatched. The DNA for the CDR3 is TGTGCCATCAGTGACGGGGGGGAGGGCTACGAGCAGTACTTC. It encodes CAISDGGEGYEQYF.

The rearrangement links TRBV29-1 to TRBJ1-4; TRBD1 might be the D (5 bases). The germline V gene has CDR1 SQVTM and CDR2 ANQGSEA. V lost 4 bases and J lost 5, with 17 bases in between. CDR3 length: 15 amino acids. CDR3 nucleotides: TGCAGCGTTGTGGGGTTTGAACGGGGGAATGAAAAACTGTTTTTT. Its translation is CSVVGFERGNEKLFF.

The table lists this clone with a count of one. In DNA form, the CDR3 reads TGTGCTAGACGCAGACAGGGGTACTTC. Protein: CARRRQGYF. The chain joins TRBV12-5 to TRBJ2-7; the match to TRBD1 covers 7 bases. Germline loops: CDR1 LGHNT, CDR2 FRNRAP. The CDR3 is 9 residues long. The ends lost 9 bases at V and 12 bases at J; junction bases unmatched: 5.

The V call is TRBV7-9, the J call TRBJ1-5, with 11 nucleotides matching TRBD1. The V gene's germline CDR1 is SEHNR and CDR2 FQNEAQ (reference sequence). The CDR3 sequence is 16 residues long. With V trimmed by 4 bases and J by 7 bases, 9 bases remained unmatched. CDR3 sequence (DNA): TGTGCCAGCAGCTCCCCGGACAGGGGGCGCGGGCAGCCCCAGCATTTT. Protein product: CASSSPDRGRGQPQHF. The whole variable domain, filled in from reference TRBV7-9 and TRBJ1-5, reads DTGVSQNPRHKITKRGQNVTFRCDPISEHNRLYWYRQTLGQGPEFLTYFQNEAQLEKSRLLSDRFSAERPKGSFSTLEIQRTEQGDSAMYLCASSSPDRGRGQPQHFGDGTRLSIL.

This clone appeared once. The V gene is TRBV28, the J gene TRBJ2-7, with TRBD2 as a possible D gene (5 bases). The V and J ends lost 5 bases and 7 bases respectively, with 9 bases between them. From germline, CDR1 is MDHEN and CDR2 SYDVKM. The CDR3 has 11 residues. This CDR3 reads CASSLQREQYF. CDR3 DNA sequence: TGTGCCAGCAGTCTGCAGCGGGAGCAGTACTTC.

The rearrangement joins TRBV7-9 to TRBJ2-2; D may be TRBD2 (6 bases). Per germline, CDR1 SEHNR and CDR2 FQNEAQ (reference sequence). V dropped 6 bases and J dropped 4 bases, with 18 bases sitting between them. The CDR3 is made up of 16 amino acids. As DNA, the CDR3 is TGTGCCAGCAGGGGGCTAGCGATGGGAGCCACCGGGGAGCTGTTTTTT. Translating gives CASRGLAMGATGELFF.

The rearrangement links TRBV7-6 to TRBJ2-3; D gene ambiguous. Germline V gene lookup returns CDR1 SGHVS and CDR2 FNYEAQ. V lost 4 bases, J lost 0 bases, and 8 bases lay in between. This CDR3 region has 14 residues. CDR3 nucleotide sequence: TGTGCCAGCAGCTCGGATACTAGCACAGATACGCAGTATTTT. Its translation is CASSSDTSTDTQYF. Using reference TRBV7-6 and TRBJ2-3 for the parts outside the CDR3, the full variable domain is GAGVSQSPRYKVTKRGQDVALRCDPISGHVSLYWYRQALGQGPEFLTYFNYEAQQDKSGLPNDRFSAERPEGSISTLTIQRTEQRDSAMYRCASSSDTSTDTQYFGPGTRLTVL.

The CDR3 here is CASSSRRNTIYF. DNA for the CDR3: TGTGCCAGCAGTTCGCGGAGAAACACCATATATTTT. The chain recombines TRBV28 with TRBJ1-3, with unresolved D. Trimming took 4 bases from V and 5 from J, leaving 6 bases between them. The germline CDR1 and CDR2 sequences are MDHEN and SYDVKM. This CDR3 is 12 amino acids long.

The CDR3 loop reads CASRSALAGYNEQFF. The CDR3 DNA is TGTGCCAGCAGATCGGCACTAGCGGGATACAATGAGCAGTTCTTC. The chain carries TRBV5-4 and TRBJ2-1; 10 nucleotides match TRBD2. CDR1 and CDR2 (germline): SGHNT, YYREEE (reference sequence). J gave up 4 bases and V 5 bases, and 6 bases lay outside the gene matches. The CDR3 sequence is 15 residues long.